This T cell receptor (beta chain) was sequenced during a study of T cell responses to AZD1222 COVID-19 vaccine. Study-level background: Recipients boosted at about 4 weeks or about 12 weeks are pooled. Study results and limitations: Baseline serology detected seropositivity in only 5 to 7 AZD1222 recipients. Reports say nearly half of spike-specific TCRs go after unmutated variant regions. Following two doses of AZD1222, Spike-specific TCR breadth and depth rose.

Profiling relied on immunoSEQ multiplex PCR, and the TCRdb table lists in-frame clones only, not all of them. The sample lists about 120,000 clones, approximately 90% seen once, with approximately 1.5% in the top ten. To note about this clone: Antigen unknown.

Germline CDR1 LGHDT, CDR2 YNNKEL (reference sequence). V lost 0 bases, J lost 7 bases, and 6 bases lay in between. The CDR3 is made up of 12 amino acids. This sample comprised peripheral blood, obtained on day 0 of AZD1222 vaccination. The chain joins TRBV3-1 (or the pseudogene TRBV3-2) to TRBJ2-5; D is undetermined. This sequence originates from an adult in good health. CDR3 coding DNA: TGTGCCAGCAGCCAAGAATCCCTGACCCAGTACTTC. It is translated as CASSQESLTQYF.